Described below is a single TCR beta chain sequence and its context. Antigen specificity is unknown. The CDR3 end shows no conserved phenylalanine or tryptophan, and so a read error is likely. No cell sorting was done before RNA was extracted from the tissue. CDR3 size: 15 residues. Germline assignment: CDR1 DFQATT and CDR2 SNEGSKA (reference sequence). This entry comes from a study of tumor and adjacent non-tumor tissue in lung cancer. Study-wide background: Patients were aged about 30 to 76, roughly 9 men and about five women, stage I to III. Around 4.2 million productive TCRbeta reads were obtained per sample on average. General study findings and limits: Tumor TCR diversity, when higher, was linked to shorter survival. Top 100 clones took a larger repertoire share in normal lung.

A modified ARM-PCR protocol with three rounds of nested PCR amplified TCRbeta. A single record per CDR3 protein comes from TCRdb applying MiXCR to the multiplex PCR reads. The sample yields 90,000 to 110,000 distinct CDR3 sequences, roughly 75% seen once. The specimen sequenced was lung tumor tissue. This clonotype was sampled from a woman in her sixties with non-small cell lung cancer. V usage is TRBV20-1 and J usage is TRBJ1-6, with a tentative D call TRBD1 (6 bases). CDR3 loop: CSARERNRDKSPLHY. The CDR3 bases are TGCAGTGCTAGAGAACGGAACAGGGACAAGTCACCACTCCACTAT.